A selection of T cell receptor beta chains follows, all from one sample in a study of blood T cell repertoires in COVID-19. TCRdb's table, derived via immunoSEQ multiplex PCR, lists solely in-frame clones and lacks some. The table lists about 210,000 clones, roughly 84% of them singletons. Sequencing used peripheral blood. Source of these receptors: a woman at least 80 years old with COVID-19, enrolled during active disease. Each CDR3 is given with its conserved first and last residue. Each record gives: V gene, J gene, CDR3 protein.

v_call: TRBV28
j_call: TRBJ1-2
cdr3_aa: CASSYGGTLIYGYTF

v_call: TRBV7-9
j_call: TRBJ2-1
cdr3_aa: CASSPPDRGAYNEQFF

v_call: TRBV7-9
j_call: TRBJ1-2
cdr3_aa: CASSPDRGPGGYTF

v_call: TRBV7-6
j_call: TRBJ1-5
cdr3_aa: CASSPREVAGRRPNQPQHF

v_call: TRBV28
j_call: TRBJ1-4
cdr3_aa: CASRTNTPENEKLFF

v_call: TRBV3-1/TRBV3-2
j_call: TRBJ1-4
cdr3_aa: CASSHVKGTPNEKLFF

v_call: TRBV4-1
j_call: TRBJ2-1
cdr3_aa: CASSQNAPGQGYNEQFF

v_call: TRBV28
j_call: TRBJ1-1
cdr3_aa: CASSLPGQGGGRNTEAFF

v_call: TRBV24-1
j_call: TRBJ2-1
cdr3_aa: CATSDPGQGYNEQFF

v_call: TRBV7-2
j_call: TRBJ1-5
cdr3_aa: CASSPDRSYNQPQHF

v_call: TRBV7-3
j_call: TRBJ2-1
cdr3_aa: CASSLTVDNEQFF

v_call: TRBV6-1
j_call: TRBJ2-5
cdr3_aa: CASSAGTGKGQETQYF

v_call: TRBV2
j_call: TRBJ2-6
cdr3_aa: CAGLAGFSSGANVLTF

v_call: TRBV4-2
j_call: TRBJ2-5
cdr3_aa: CASSQAAGTSQETQYF

v_call: TRBV6-1
j_call: TRBJ2-7
cdr3_aa: CASSEGGQGGRYEQYF

v_call: TRBV7-9
j_call: TRBJ2-5
cdr3_aa: CASSVSGGQETQYF

v_call: TRBV23-1
j_call: TRBJ1-3
cdr3_aa: CASSQKGQWTLSGNTIYF

v_call: TRBV4-2
j_call: TRBJ2-1
cdr3_aa: CASSPLGRGSDNEQFF

v_call: TRBV29-1
j_call: TRBJ2-7
cdr3_aa: CSAVDRGLYEQYF

v_call: TRBV11-2
j_call: TRBJ2-5
cdr3_aa: CASSTGQGAEETQYF

v_call: TRBV15
j_call: TRBJ1-6
cdr3_aa: CATSPRGSSYNSPLHF

v_call: TRBV19
j_call: TRBJ2-2
cdr3_aa: CASSIIGELFF

v_call: TRBV6-5
j_call: TRBJ2-7
cdr3_aa: CASSNSRGYEQYF

v_call: TRBV9
j_call: TRBJ2-3
cdr3_aa: CASSVRQSRSLLTDTQYF

v_call: TRBV5-4
j_call: TRBJ1-2
cdr3_aa: CASSPGQGAGTNYGYTF

v_call: TRBV5-6
j_call: TRBJ1-2
cdr3_aa: CASSLQGIYGYTF

v_call: TRBV6-2/TRBV6-3
j_call: TRBJ1-1
cdr3_aa: CASSTLGQLNTEAFF

v_call: TRBV20-1
j_call: TRBJ1-2
cdr3_aa: CSASTGTGGNYGYTF

v_call: TRBV30
j_call: TRBJ2-5
cdr3_aa: CAWTHSGETQYF

v_call: TRBV27
j_call: TRBJ1-1
cdr3_aa: CASSFRRTGQDTEAFF

v_call: TRBV5-4
j_call: TRBJ1-1
cdr3_aa: CASKPLGQENTEAFF

v_call: TRBV7-9
j_call: TRBJ2-2
cdr3_aa: CASSPGTANTGELFF

v_call: TRBV11-2
j_call: TRBJ2-2
cdr3_aa: CASSSSGTGNTGELFF

v_call: TRBV5-6
j_call: TRBJ2-3
cdr3_aa: CASSLPSSGGDF

v_call: TRBV2
j_call: TRBJ2-7
cdr3_aa: CASSEISPGGGSYEQYF

v_call: TRBV27
j_call: TRBJ2-7
cdr3_aa: CASRARPGVSYEQYF

v_call: TRBV10-3
j_call: TRBJ1-4
cdr3_aa: CAISEALNEKLFF

v_call: TRBV6-5
j_call: TRBJ2-5
cdr3_aa: CASRSLSGETQYF

v_call: TRBV9
j_call: TRBJ1-4
cdr3_aa: CASSVANSGGFNEKLFF

v_call: TRBV12-3/TRBV12-4
j_call: TRBJ2-1
cdr3_aa: CASSFKPQFF

v_call: TRBV10-3
j_call: TRBJ2-2
cdr3_aa: CAISEFTGLAGELFF

v_call: TRBV28
j_call: TRBJ1-2
cdr3_aa: CASSSQGQGTYGYTF

v_call: TRBV30
j_call: TRBJ2-5
cdr3_aa: CAWSPGQGRETQYF

v_call: TRBV7-2
j_call: TRBJ2-7
cdr3_aa: CASSLAPGTATYEQYF

v_call: TRBV18
j_call: TRBJ2-3
cdr3_aa: CASSGQGAGDTQYF

v_call: TRBV19
j_call: TRBJ1-3
cdr3_aa: CASQVRPGNTIYF

v_call: TRBV7-6
j_call: TRBJ1-1
cdr3_aa: CASTLGAGTLNTEAFF

v_call: TRBV10-2
j_call: TRBJ2-2
cdr3_aa: CASSEFGQGVDTGELFF

v_call: TRBV6-5
j_call: TRBJ1-2
cdr3_aa: CASSRQGIASYGYTF

v_call: TRBV27
j_call: TRBJ2-5
cdr3_aa: CASSSLAAGGETQYF

v_call: TRBV2
j_call: TRBJ2-2
cdr3_aa: CASSEVPVGTGELFF

v_call: TRBV5-8
j_call: TRBJ2-5
cdr3_aa: CASSSRDSKQETQYF

v_call: TRBV5-1
j_call: TRBJ1-1
cdr3_aa: CASSPQGGNTEAFF

v_call: TRBV14
j_call: TRBJ1-1
cdr3_aa: CASSPSGVEAFF

v_call: TRBV11-2
j_call: TRBJ2-1
cdr3_aa: CASSRSSNEQFF